This entry features one T cell receptor beta chain sequence. Time point defined: peripheral blood 6 weeks after treatment start. The sample belongs to a study of PD-L1 blockade in urothelial cancer. Method: immunoSEQ multiplex PCR; TCRdb's copy keeps in-frame clones and lacks some. The sample has about 50,000 clones, around 80% seen once. This material consisted of PBMCs, taken around atezolizumab (anti-PD-L1) treatment. This clonotype was obtained from a man aged 70-80 years with urothelial cancer.

The CDR3 coding sequence is TGTGCCAGCAGCTCTCGTGGAGGCACCACTGAAGCTTTCTTT. Translating gives CASSSRGGTTEAFF. This chain links TRBV11-1 with TRBJ1-1, with D hard to call. Trimming stripped 4 bases from V and 4 bases from J, with 13 bases between. Germline V CDR1 and CDR2: SGHAT, FQDESV (reference sequence). The CDR3 sequence is 14 residues long.